The rows below give T cell receptor beta chains drawn from one sample of a study of shared clonotypes between healthy human individuals. Libraries were prepared by immunoSEQ multiplex PCR; TCRdb keeps only in-frame clonotypes and omits some of them. Among 2 million to 2.5 million clones, 93% were seen once, and the ten largest hold 0.35% to 0.45%. The sample comprised naive CD4+ T cells from PBMCs. The receptors come from a young man in good health. Some clones in this sample may be carry-over from other donors' samples. The conserved cysteine and the conserved F or W are not part of the CDR3 here. The order of the fields is V gene, J gene, CDR3 protein.

v_call: TRBV28
j_call: TRBJ1-1
cdr3_aa: ASSEKGGVGTEAF

v_call: TRBV28
j_call: TRBJ1-3
cdr3_aa: ASRDRGYTIY

v_call: TRBV27
j_call: TRBJ1-1
cdr3_aa: ASSLAGGRGFPEAF

v_call: TRBV4-2
j_call: TRBJ1-5
cdr3_aa: ASSQDGLISNQPQH

v_call: TRBV6-6
j_call: TRBJ1-1
cdr3_aa: ASSPPLGGANTEAF

v_call: TRBV19
j_call: TRBJ1-5
cdr3_aa: ASSISPWQGSQPQH

v_call: TRBV7-6
j_call: TRBJ2-7
cdr3_aa: ASSLVVGTGDRRERVEQY

v_call: TRBV5-4
j_call: TRBJ1-1
cdr3_aa: ASSLSGTRANTEAF

v_call: TRBV6-6
j_call: TRBJ2-7
cdr3_aa: ASRTGTSGSNEQY

v_call: TRBV9
j_call: TRBJ2-1
cdr3_aa: ASSVSGQGKLNEQF

v_call: TRBV27
j_call: TRBJ2-7
cdr3_aa: ASSLPASDSYEQY

v_call: TRBV30
j_call: TRBJ2-3
cdr3_aa: AWSVPGRTTDTQY

v_call: TRBV11-2
j_call: TRBJ1-2
cdr3_aa: ASSRGTGEYGYT

v_call: TRBV4-3
j_call: TRBJ2-7
cdr3_aa: ASSQEAGGPSEQY

v_call: TRBV14
j_call: TRBJ2-1
cdr3_aa: ASSYQRLSLYNEQF

v_call: TRBV6-5
j_call: TRBJ2-1
cdr3_aa: ASSYRGAGQLEQF

v_call: TRBV6-1
j_call: TRBJ2-7
cdr3_aa: ASSVTGQGPYEQY

v_call: TRBV7-2
j_call: TRBJ1-2
cdr3_aa: ASSLVGPGSGYT

v_call: TRBV7-8
j_call: TRBJ1-5
cdr3_aa: ASSLGRGNQPQH

v_call: TRBV5-1
j_call: TRBJ2-5
cdr3_aa: ASSLGTGSETQY

v_call: TRBV14
j_call: TRBJ2-5
cdr3_aa: ASSTRTGGSGETQY

v_call: TRBV11-2
j_call: TRBJ2-1
cdr3_aa: ASSLVGGGNVGEQF

v_call: TRBV9
j_call: TRBJ1-2
cdr3_aa: ASSPREGAGGYT

v_call: TRBV6-1
j_call: TRBJ2-7
cdr3_aa: ASSRATESYEQY

v_call: TRBV28
j_call: TRBJ2-3
cdr3_aa: ASSVEGAIQYTQY

v_call: TRBV18
j_call: TRBJ2-5
cdr3_aa: ASIRRAGETQY

v_call: TRBV6-5
j_call: TRBJ2-3
cdr3_aa: ASSYRRETSDTQY

v_call: TRBV18
j_call: TRBJ2-7
cdr3_aa: ASGRGMGDEQY

v_call: TRBV4-1
j_call: TRBJ1-5
cdr3_aa: ASSPRDISNQPQH

v_call: TRBV4-2
j_call: TRBJ2-7
cdr3_aa: ASSQGELARGSYEQY

v_call: TRBV4-1
j_call: TRBJ2-2
cdr3_aa: ASSSPSGGTGELF

v_call: TRBV5-1
j_call: TRBJ2-5
cdr3_aa: ASSLGLAGQWIRETQY

v_call: TRBV5-1
j_call: TRBJ2-2
cdr3_aa: ASSGVWGTGELF

v_call: TRBV7-8
j_call: TRBJ2-7
cdr3_aa: ASSLVGRTSYEQY

v_call: TRBV10-2
j_call: TRBJ2-1
cdr3_aa: ASRAGDSYNEQF

v_call: TRBV7-2
j_call: TRBJ1-1
cdr3_aa: ASSSRGTEAF

v_call: TRBV18
j_call: TRBJ2-3
cdr3_aa: ASSPGLAGASDTQY

v_call: TRBV4-3
j_call: TRBJ1-2
cdr3_aa: ASSRETGQGFDYGYT

v_call: TRBV5-1
j_call: TRBJ1-2
cdr3_aa: ASSSGQVVTNYGYT

v_call: TRBV2
j_call: TRBJ1-2
cdr3_aa: ASSTGGSNYGYT